One sample yielded the 14 T cell receptor beta chains listed below, sequenced in a study of blood T cell repertoires in COVID-19. Clones were sequenced by immunoSEQ multiplex PCR, and TCRdb holds only the in-frame ones, with some missing. The table has about 200,000 clones, roughly four fifths seen once. Input material: peripheral blood. The receptors come from a woman between 50 and 59 years old with active or convalescent COVID-19.

The rearrangement joins TRBV19 to TRBJ1-5; perhaps TRBD1 as D (5 bases). Trimming cost V 5 bases and J 3 bases, with 17 bases left between them. The CDR3 runs to 16 residues. Germline CDR1 is LNHDA and CDR2 is SQIVND (reference sequence). The CDR3 is CASSAMGLPVNQPQHF. As DNA, the CDR3 is TGTGCCAGTAGTGCAATGGGACTCCCAGTCAATCAGCCCCAGCATTTT.

The chain is built from TRBV5-1 and TRBJ1-3; perhaps TRBD1 as D (5 bases). This CDR3 has 16 amino acids. Looked up from germline, CDR1 is SGHRS and CDR2 is YFSETQ. Trimming stripped 0 bases from V and 0 bases from J, with 10 bases between. The CDR3 region is CASSLDGTVSGNTIYF. As DNA, the CDR3 is TGCGCCAGCAGCTTGGATGGGACTGTCTCTGGAAACACCATATATTTT.

V is TRBV12-3 or TRBV12-4 and J is TRBJ1-1, with D perhaps TRBD1 (6 bases). V was shortened by 5 bases and J by 4 bases, with 11 bases between the two germline ends. CDR3 length equals 13 residues. The CDR3 DNA sequence: TGTGCCAGCAGTCCGGGACAAGGCACTGAAGCTTTCTTT. Translating gives CASSPGQGTEAFF.

This clone occurred a few times. The chain recombines TRBV7-9 with TRBJ2-7; possibly TRBD2 for D (5 bases). Germline lookup yields CDR1 SEHNR and CDR2 FQNEAQ (reference sequence). CDR3 length equals 12 residues. V gave up 5 bases and J gave up 5 bases, with 10 bases separating them. The CDR3 spells CASSPKEDEQYF. CDR3 DNA sequence: TGTGCCAGCAGCCCGAAGGAGGACGAGCAGTACTTC.

The chain has TRBV6-5 and TRBJ2-7; tentative D call: TRBD2 (5 bases). V lost 6 bases, J lost 2 bases, and 14 bases lay in between. The CDR3 is made up of 14 amino acids. Germline-derived CDR1 and CDR2 are MNHEY and SVGAGI. CDR3 sequence (DNA): TGTGCCAGCAGGGATCAACCACTAGCCTACGAGCAGTACTTC. This sequence encodes CASRDQPLAYEQYF.

The chain links TRBV6-1 to TRBJ2-1; 10 bases are shared with TRBD2. The germline gives CDR1 MNHNS, CDR2 SASEGT. The CDR3 runs 14 residues. With V trimmed by 4 bases and J by 7 bases, 4 bases remained unmatched. The CDR3 sequence: CASSGASGGNEQFF. CDR3 coding DNA: TGTGCCAGCAGTGGGGCTAGCGGGGGTAATGAGCAGTTCTTC.

V and J are TRBV6-1 and TRBJ1-2; 7 nucleotides agree with TRBD1. Germline CDR1 and CDR2: MNHNS and SASEGT. The trim removed 3 bases at V and 4 bases at J, leaving 8 bases unmatched. CDR3 length equals 15 residues. CDR3 residues: CASSDTPTGIYGYTF. The DNA of the CDR3 is TGTGCCAGCAGTGATACCCCGACAGGGATCTATGGCTACACCTTC.

The genes are TRBV29-1 and TRBJ2-3; TRBD2 agrees at 12 bases. Germline CDR1 SQVTM, CDR2 ANQGSEA. CDR3 length: 14 residues. After removal of 8 bases from V and 6 bases from J, the junction contained 9 bases not matched to a gene. The CDR3 protein is CSLRSSGGADTQYF. The CDR3 nucleotides are TGCAGCCTACGATCTAGCGGGGGGGCCGATACGCAGTATTTT.

The V and J genes are TRBV24-1 and TRBJ2-1, with TRBD1 identical over 7 bases. This CDR3 region has 16 residues. Trimming took 6 bases from V and 5 from J; bases not matched to a gene: 12. Germline V gives CDR1 KGHDR, CDR2 SFDVKD. The CDR3 spells CATSISDRSNNNEQFF. CDR3 bases: TGTGCCACCAGTATCTCGGACAGGTCGAACAACAATGAGCAGTTCTTC.

The chain carries TRBV6-4 and TRBJ2-1, with 11 nucleotides matching TRBD2. V gave up 3 bases and J gave up 12 bases; unmatched junction bases: 7. The germline gives CDR1 MRHNA, CDR2 SNTAGT. There are 14 residues in the CDR3. CDR3 coding DNA: TGTGCCAGCAGTGAGTATACTAGCGGGGGTCGGCAGTTCTTC. As protein: CASSEYTSGGRQFF.

The chain links TRBV15 to TRBJ1-6; D remains ambiguous. The V end was cut by 6 bases, the J end by 10 bases, with 16 bases between. Germline V gene lookup returns CDR1 LNHNV and CDR2 YYDKDF (reference sequence). The CDR3 extends over 14 amino acids. The CDR3: CATRIWASQSPLHF. The CDR3 nucleotides read TGTGCCACCAGGATTTGGGCATCTCAATCACCCCTCCACTTT.

The V gene is TRBV18, the J gene TRBJ1-3; 7 nucleotides match TRBD1. CDR3 length: 16 residues. Germline V gene lookup returns CDR1 KGHSH and CDR2 LQKENI. Trimming took 6 bases from V and 0 from J; bases not matched to a gene: 8. The CDR3: CASSPDRATSGNTIYF. The CDR3 region has the DNA TGTGCCAGCTCGCCTGACAGGGCAACCTCTGGAAACACCATATATTTT.

CDR3 DNA sequence: TGTGCCAGCAGTGAAGCGGGGGTGAGCGGGGGAAACACCGGGGAGCTGTTTTTT. Translation: CASSEAGVSGGNTGELFF. This chain joins TRBV2 and TRBJ2-2; 8 bases map to TRBD2. After removal of 0 bases from V and 2 bases from J, the junction contained 8 bases not matched to a gene. The CDR3 is 18 amino acids. Per germline, CDR1 SNHLY and CDR2 FYNNEI.

This CDR3 reads CASSLPGEKLFF. DNA for the CDR3: TGCGCCAGCAGCTTGCCGGGTGAAAAACTGTTTTTT. The chain is built from TRBV5-1 and TRBJ1-4; no clear D gene. Germline V lookup: CDR1 SGHRS, CDR2 YFSETQ. The CDR3 is 12 amino acids. V was pared by 1 base and J by 7 bases, with 5 bases between.